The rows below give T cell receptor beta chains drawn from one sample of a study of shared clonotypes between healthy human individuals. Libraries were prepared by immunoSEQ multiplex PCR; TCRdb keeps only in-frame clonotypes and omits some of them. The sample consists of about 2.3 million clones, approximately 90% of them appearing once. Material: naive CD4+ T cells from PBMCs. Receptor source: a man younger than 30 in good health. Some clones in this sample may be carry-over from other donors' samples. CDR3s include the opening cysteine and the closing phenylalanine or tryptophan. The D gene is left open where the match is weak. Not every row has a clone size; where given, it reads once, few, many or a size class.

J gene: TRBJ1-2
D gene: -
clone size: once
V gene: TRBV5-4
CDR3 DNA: TGTGCCAGCAGCTTGGGGGCGGGGGCGCTGGACGGCTACACCTTC
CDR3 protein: CASSLGAGALDGYTF

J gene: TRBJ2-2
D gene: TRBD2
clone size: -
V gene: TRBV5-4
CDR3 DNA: TGTGCCAGCAGCTTCACTAGCGGGAGTGTTGGCGGGGAGCTGTTTTTT
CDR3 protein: CASSFTSGSVGGELFF

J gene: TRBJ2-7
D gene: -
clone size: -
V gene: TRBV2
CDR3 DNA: TGTGCCAGCAGTGAACAGGGGATCTCCTACGAGCAGTACTTC
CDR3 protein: CASSEQGISYEQYF

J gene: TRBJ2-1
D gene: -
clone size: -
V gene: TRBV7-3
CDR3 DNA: TGTGCCAGCAGCGTCCTAGCGTCGAGCTCCTACAATGAGCAGTTCTTC
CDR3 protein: CASSVLASSSYNEQFF

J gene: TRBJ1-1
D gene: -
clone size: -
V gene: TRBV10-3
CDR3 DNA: TGTGCCATCAGTCCTTATCCGGGACAATCGAACACTGAAGCTTTCTTT
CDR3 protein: CAISPYPGQSNTEAFF

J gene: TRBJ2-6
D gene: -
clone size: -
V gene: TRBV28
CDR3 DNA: TGTGCCGGCCGCCTCTCTGGGGCCAACGTCCTGACTTTC
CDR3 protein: CAGRLSGANVLTF

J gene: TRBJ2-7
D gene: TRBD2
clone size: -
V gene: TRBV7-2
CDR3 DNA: TGTGCCAGCAGCCCGTCTCGGACTAGCGGATACGAGCAGTACTTC
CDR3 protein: CASSPSRTSGYEQYF

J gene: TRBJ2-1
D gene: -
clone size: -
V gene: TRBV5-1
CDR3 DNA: TGCGCCAGCAGCTTGAGGGGAGACAATGAGCAGTTCTTC
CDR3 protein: CASSLRGDNEQFF

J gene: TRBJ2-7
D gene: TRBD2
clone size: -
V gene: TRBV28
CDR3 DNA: TGTGCCAGCAGTCAGGGGACTAGCGGCAACTACGAGCAGTACTTC
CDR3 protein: CASSQGTSGNYEQYF

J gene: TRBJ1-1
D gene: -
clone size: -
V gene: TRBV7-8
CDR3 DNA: TGTGCCAGCAGAGGAGGGGCACTTTACACTGAAGCTTTCTTT
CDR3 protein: CASRGGALYTEAFF

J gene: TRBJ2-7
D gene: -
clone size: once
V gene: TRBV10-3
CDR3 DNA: TGTGCCATCAGTGTCGGGGGAGGCCCCTCCTACGAGCAGTACTTC
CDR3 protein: CAISVGGGPSYEQYF

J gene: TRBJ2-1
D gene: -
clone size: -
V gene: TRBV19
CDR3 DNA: TGTGCCAGTGAAGAACCGGGACTGAAGAAGCAGTTCTTC
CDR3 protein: CASEEPGLKKQFF

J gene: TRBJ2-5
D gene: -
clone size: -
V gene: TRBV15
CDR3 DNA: TGTGCCACCAGCAGAGAAGTTACGGAGACCCAGTACTTC
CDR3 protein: CATSREVTETQYF

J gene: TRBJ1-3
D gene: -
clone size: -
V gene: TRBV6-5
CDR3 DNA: TGTGCCAGCAGTTACTCGCCAGGCCCGGGAGGCACCATATATTTT
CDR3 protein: CASSYSPGPGGTIYF

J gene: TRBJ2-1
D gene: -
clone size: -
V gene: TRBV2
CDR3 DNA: TGTGCCAGCAGTGAAGCGCGACAGCACGAGCAGTTCTTC
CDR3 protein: CASSEARQHEQFF

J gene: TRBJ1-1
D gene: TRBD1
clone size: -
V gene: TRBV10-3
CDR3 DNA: TGTGCCATCAAACCTGGGACAGGGAGCTCCGGGGACACTGAAGCTTTCTTT
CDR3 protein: CAIKPGTGSSGDTEAFF

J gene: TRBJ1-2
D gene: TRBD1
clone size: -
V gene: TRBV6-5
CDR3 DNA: TGTGCCAGCAGCCCCGACAGGGGGCCCAACTATGGCTACACCTTC
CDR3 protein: CASSPDRGPNYGYTF

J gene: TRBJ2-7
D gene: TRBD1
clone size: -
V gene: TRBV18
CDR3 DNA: TGTGCCAGCTCACCCTCCGGACAGGGGGGATTGGGCGAGCAGTACTTC
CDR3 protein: CASSPSGQGGLGEQYF

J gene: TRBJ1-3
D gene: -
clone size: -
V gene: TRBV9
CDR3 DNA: TGTGCCAGCAGCGTAGGCCCAGTGGGAAACACCATATATTTT
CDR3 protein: CASSVGPVGNTIYF

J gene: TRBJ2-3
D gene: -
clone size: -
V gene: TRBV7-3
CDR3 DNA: TGTGCCAGCAGCCGCGAGGCAGACACAGATACGCAGTATTTT
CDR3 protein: CASSREADTDTQYF

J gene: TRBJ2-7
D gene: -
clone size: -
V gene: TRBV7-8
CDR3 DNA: TGTGCCAGCAGCACCCGACGCGGGGCCGGCGACGAGCAGTACTTC
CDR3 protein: CASSTRRGAGDEQYF

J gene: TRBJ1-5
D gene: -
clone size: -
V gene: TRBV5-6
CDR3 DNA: TGTGCCAGCAGCTCAGGGCCCAGCAATCAGCCCCAGCATTTT
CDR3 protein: CASSSGPSNQPQHF

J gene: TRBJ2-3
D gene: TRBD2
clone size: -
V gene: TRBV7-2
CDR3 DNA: TGTGCCAGCAGCTTGACTAGCGGGAGGTCCGCAGATACGCAGTATTTT
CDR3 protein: CASSLTSGRSADTQYF

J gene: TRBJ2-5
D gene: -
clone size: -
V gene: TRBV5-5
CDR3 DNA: TGTGCCAGCAGCCCCCAGCCAGGGATGCGGCAAGAGACCCAGTACTTC
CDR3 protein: CASSPQPGMRQETQYF

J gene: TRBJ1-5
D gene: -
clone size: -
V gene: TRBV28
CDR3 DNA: TGTGCCAGCAGAATTCTCCATCAGCCCCAGCATTTT
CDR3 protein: CASRILHQPQHF

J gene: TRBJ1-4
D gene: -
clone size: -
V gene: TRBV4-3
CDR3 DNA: TGCGCCAGCAGCCAAGATTTGTCGGGTTGGAGTAACGAAAAACTGTTTTTT
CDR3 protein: CASSQDLSGWSNEKLFF

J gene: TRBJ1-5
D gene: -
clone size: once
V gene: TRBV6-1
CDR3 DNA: TGTGCCAGCAGTCAGAGCAATCAGCCCCAGCATTTT
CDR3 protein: CASSQSNQPQHF

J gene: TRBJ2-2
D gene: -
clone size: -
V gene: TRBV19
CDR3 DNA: TGTGCCAGTAGTTTACGGGGCATACAATATTCCGGGGAGCTGTTTTTT
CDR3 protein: CASSLRGIQYSGELFF